The 4 T cell receptor beta chains listed next were all sequenced from one sample in a study of T cells after yellow fever vaccination (dated by TCRdb to 2018 to 2020). Libraries were built with 5' RACE. Sequencing instrument: Illumina NovaSeq 6000. The public reads were quality trimmed at Q25 with fastp and then assembled into clones with MiXCR by TCRdb, keeping productive beta chains. Identical CDR3 proteins give one entry, which carries the most common genes and DNA. For this sample the table gives around 340,000 distinct CDR3 sequences, of which under 15% were detected only once. The biggest ten clones account for about 3% of the sample. The intended sense of this specimen's treatment or condition label: live attenuated yellow fever vaccine strain. The sample was CD4+ T cells sorted from PBMCs, taken 15 days after the yellow fever booster vaccination. Receptors originate from a man aged 18 to 30 who received the YFV17D yellow fever vaccine.

A note on this clonotype: No DNA is shown, since the ends of the CDR3 on it are uncertain; the CDR3 is the one TCRdb lists. The V call is TRBV21-1, the J call TRBJ2-3; no check of the table's D call, TRBD2, against the DNA was made. TRBV21-1 is designated a pseudogene. The CDR3 numbers 16 amino acids, ends counted. The chain's CDR3 is CASSKVGGGALDTQYF.

The J gene is TRBJ2-5, the V gene TRBV7-9; 11 bases line up with TRBD1. Germline CDR1 reads SEHNR; CDR2 reads FQNEAQ (reference sequence). The CDR3 has 14 amino acids. After removal of 5 bases from V and 4 bases from J, the junction contained 3 bases not matched to a gene. CDR3 sequence (DNA): TGTGCCAGCAGCGTAGGGACAGGGGGAGAGACCCAGTACTTC. Translation gives CASSVGTGGETQYF.

This clonotype has a handful of counts. This sequence joins TRBV11-2 and TRBJ2-7, with D perhaps being TRBD1 or TRBD2 (5 bases each). V dropped 8 bases and J dropped 2 bases, with 13 bases sitting between them. CDR1 SGHAT and CDR2 FQNNGV come from the germline V gene. The CDR3 is 13 residues long. In nucleotides, the CDR3 is TGTGCCAGCGCGCGCCGGGACCCCTACGAGCAGTACGTC. Translated: CASARRDPYEQYV.

The J gene is TRBJ2-1, the V gene TRBV27; TRBD2 might be the D (6 bases). The CDR3 runs 12 residues. Trimming stripped 5 bases from V and 12 bases from J, with 14 bases between. Germline V gene sequence: CDR1 MNHEY, CDR2 SMNVEV (reference sequence). Here the CDR3 reads CASSPRMGGQFF. CDR3 sequence (DNA): TGTGCCAGCAGTCCCCGAATGGGGGGGCAGTTCTTC.